This entry is about one T cell receptor beta chain. Its antigen is still unknown. Germline CDR1 and CDR2: SGHNT and YYREEE (reference sequence). This CDR3 is built from 14 residues. TCRdb re-called the 5' RACE reads and gives one entry per CDR3 protein, without DNA. Seen in this sample are some 200,000 distinct CDR3 sequences; the ten most common clones hold less than 9%. The data originate from a study of monozygotic twins with inflammatory bowel disease. Notes on the study in general: IBD patients, compared with healthy twins, shared fewer clonotypes with others (especially with disease activity).

This receptor was obtained from a human donor with ulcerative colitis or Crohn's disease, or a healthy co-twin of an affected twin (not recorded which). Sample: blood. This chain connects TRBV5-4 to TRBJ1-4; TCRdb lists TRBD1, though no DNA is available to test this call. The CDR3 loop reads CASSARDRGEKLFF.